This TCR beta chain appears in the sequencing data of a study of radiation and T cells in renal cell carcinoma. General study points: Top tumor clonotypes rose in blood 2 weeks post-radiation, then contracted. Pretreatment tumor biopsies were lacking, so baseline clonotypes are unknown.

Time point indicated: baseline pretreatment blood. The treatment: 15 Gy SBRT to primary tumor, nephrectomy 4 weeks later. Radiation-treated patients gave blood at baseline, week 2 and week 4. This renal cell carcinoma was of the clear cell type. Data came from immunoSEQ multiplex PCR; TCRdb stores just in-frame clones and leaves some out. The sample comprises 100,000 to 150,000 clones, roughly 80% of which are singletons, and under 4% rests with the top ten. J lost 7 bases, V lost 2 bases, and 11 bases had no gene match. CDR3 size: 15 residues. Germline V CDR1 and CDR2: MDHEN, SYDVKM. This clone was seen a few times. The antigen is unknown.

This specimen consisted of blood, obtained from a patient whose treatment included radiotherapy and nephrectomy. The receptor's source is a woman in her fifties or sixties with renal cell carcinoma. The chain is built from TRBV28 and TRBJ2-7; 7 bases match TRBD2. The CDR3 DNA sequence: TGTGCCAGCAGTTTAAGCGGGACTGGCCTACGAGAGCAGTACTTC. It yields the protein CASSLSGTGLREQYF.